This TCR beta chain was recovered during a study of shared clonotypes between healthy human individuals. This table comes from immunoSEQ multiplex PCR, and its TCRdb copy is limited to in-frame clones, with some not included. There are approximately 1,000,000 clones in the sample; 70% to 80% occur only once, and under 0.65% lies in the top ten. Trimming took 6 bases from V and 1 from J, leaving 13 bases between them. Germline V CDR1 and CDR2: SGHRS, YFSETQ. The CDR3 is 15 residues long. The V call is TRBV5-1, the J call TRBJ2-2, with a tentative D call TRBD2 (6 bases). Source material: memory CD4+ T cells from PBMCs. Subset reported: CD45RA-negative fraction. The TCR originated in a young man in good health. Some clones in this sample may be carry-over from other donors' samples. The CDR3 DNA reads TGCGCCAGCACCTATATAGCGGAGAACACCGGGGAGCTGTTTTTT. Translation gives CASTYIAENTGELFF.